Listed here is a single TCR beta chain. Only in-frame clones appear in the TCRdb table, and some are missing; sequencing was by immunoSEQ multiplex PCR. This sample carries over 3,000 clones, over 60% of them seen once, and the ten largest clones take approximately 49%. Only cases whose brain tissue showed the highest T cell transcript signatures were sequenced. The V gene's germline CDR1 is SEHNR and CDR2 FQNEAQ (reference sequence). CDR3 length: 14 residues. V shed 2 bases and J 8 bases; nucleotides not matched to a gene: 6. The sample comes from a study of brain T cells in children with intractable seizures.

This chain connects TRBV7-9 to TRBJ2-1; 7 bases are shared with TRBD2. Source: resected brain tissue, taken at surgery. The receptor was derived from a girl aged 2-10 years with Rasmussen encephalitis and intractable seizures. The CDR3 bases are TGTGCCAGCAGCTTATCGGCGGGAGTGTATGAGCAGTTCTTC. Residues: CASSLSAGVYEQFF.